Below, 14 T cell receptor beta chains from the same sample are listed, as sequenced in a study of blood T cells in healthy people across ages. A J-beta primer mix and a sample-barcoded 5' primer were used in a second PCR of about 6 to 12 cycles. Via MiXCR, TCRdb re-called the 5' RACE reads, giving one row per CDR3 protein. Of more than 1 million distinct CDR3 sequences listed, around 43% are singletons. Sequenced input: blood. These receptors came from a woman in her fifties or sixties in good health.

This clonotype was detected only a few times. The chain joins TRBV27 to TRBJ2-1; no reliable D call. Trimming cost V 5 bases and J 7 bases, with 15 bases left between them. This CDR3 contains 14 residues. Germline CDR1 and CDR2: MNHEY and SMNVEV (reference sequence). The DNA of the CDR3 is TGTGCCAGCAGTCTTATCCGAAAAGAGAATGAGCAGTTCTTC. Amino acids: CASSLIRKENEQFF.

The chain carries TRBV20-1 and TRBJ2-3; no clear D. The germline V gene encodes CDR1 DFQATT and CDR2 SNEGSKA (reference sequence). The ends were cut back, 0 bases at V and 6 bases at J, with 10 bases in the middle. The length of the CDR3 is 13 residues. The CDR3 DNA sequence: TGCAGTGCTAGAGAATCTTCCACTGATACGCAGTATTTT. Protein sequence: CSARESSTDTQYF.

The chain links TRBV20-1 to TRBJ2-7, with 8 bases that match TRBD2. From germline, CDR1 is DFQATT and CDR2 SNEGSKA (reference sequence). Trimming took 4 bases from V and 2 from J; bases not matched to a gene: 4. The CDR3 runs to 13 residues. The CDR3 DNA reads TGCAGTGCTATTACTAGCGGTACCTACGAGCAGTACTTC. Translation: CSAITSGTYEQYF.

This chain joins TRBV5-1 and TRBJ2-5; D is unresolved. Per germline, CDR1 SGHRS and CDR2 YFSETQ. Trimming shortened V by 4 bases and J by 4 bases, and 11 bases separated the two germline ends. This CDR3 is 13 amino acids long. The DNA of the CDR3 is TGCGCCAGCAGCCCGGCGAACAGAGAGACCCAGTACTTC. It specifies CASSPANRETQYF.

The chain recombines TRBV20-1 with TRBJ1-2; D is possibly TRBD1 (6 bases). The germline V gene encodes CDR1 DFQATT and CDR2 SNEGSKA (reference sequence). V shed 1 base and J shed 8 bases, with 11 bases lying between them. CDR3 length: 12 amino acids. The CDR3 region is CSARGWGAGYTF. The CDR3 DNA sequence: TGCAGTGCTAGAGGATGGGGGGCCGGCTACACCTTC.

This clonotype appeared a few times. The V and J genes are TRBV10-3 and TRBJ2-4; perhaps TRBD1 as D (6 bases). The DNA end lines up better with TRBJ2-5; the J call may be wrong. The germline V gene encodes CDR1 ENHRY and CDR2 SYGVKD. This CDR3 spans 13 amino acids. The CDR3 sequence is CAISPQGRETQYF. As DNA, the CDR3 is TGTGCCATCAGCCCACAGGGTCGAGAGACCCAGTACTTC.

This rearrangement joins TRBV20-1 to TRBJ2-5, with D maybe TRBD1 (6 bases). Matching the DNA end better, TRBJ2-7 makes the J call doubtful. This CDR3 region has 12 residues. The germline V gene encodes CDR1 DFQATT and CDR2 SNEGSKA (reference sequence). Written as DNA, the CDR3 is TGCAGCTGCGGCCAACAGGGCTCCGAGCAGTACTTC. This translates into CSCGQQGSEQYF.

The table lists this clonotype with a few counts. The J gene is TRBJ2-3, the V gene TRBV10-1; TRBD2 matches at 10 bases. CDR3 length equals 16 residues. CDR1 is WNHNN, CDR2 SYGVQD, per germline (reference sequence). Trimming removed 1 base from V and 7 bases from J; junction bases left unmatched: 8. The DNA for the CDR3 is TGCGCCAGCAGTGAGTTGTCTAGCGGGAGTCGGTATACGCAGTATTTT. Amino acid sequence: CASSELSSGSRYTQYF.

This chain joins TRBV4-2 and TRBJ1-2; D not certain. Looked up from germline, CDR1 is LGHNA and CDR2 is YNFKEQ. The CDR3 consists of 12 residues. Trimming shortened V by 2 bases and J by 3 bases, and 4 bases separated the two germline ends. The CDR3 bases are TGTGCCAGCAGCCAACCCGACTATGGCTACACCTTC. Translation gives CASSQPDYGYTF.

The chain links TRBV3-1 to TRBJ1-1; D gene uncertain. This CDR3 spans 12 amino acids. Germline assignment: CDR1 LGHDT and CDR2 YNNKEL (reference sequence). V lost 0 bases and J 3 bases, leaving 2 bases between the germline ends. CDR3 bases: TGTGCCAGCAGCCAAGAGTACACTGAAGCTTTCTTT. Residues: CASSQEYTEAFF. The variable domain in full, with the rest retrieved from reference TRBV3-1 and TRBJ1-1, is DTAVSQTPKYLVTQMGNDKSIKCEQNLGHDTMYWYKQDSKKFLKIMFSYNNKELIINETVPNRFSPKSPDKAHLNLHINSLELGDSAVYFCASSQEYTEAFFGQGTRLTVV.

This clonotype was counted a few times. This chain uses TRBV2 with TRBJ2-1; tentative D call: TRBD2 (5 bases). With 3 bases removed from V and 6 bases from J, the gap between germline ends came to 9 bases. The germline V gene has CDR1 SNHLY and CDR2 FYNNEI. The CDR3 is made up of 13 amino acids. CDR3 residues: CASSERTLNEQFF. The CDR3 region has the DNA TGTGCCAGCAGTGAGAGGACTCTCAATGAGCAGTTCTTC. Drawing the rest from reference TRBV2 and TRBJ2-1, the complete variable domain is EPEVTQTPSHQVTQMGQEVILRCVPISNHLYFYWYRQILGQKVEFLVSFYNNEISEKSEIFDDQFSVERPDGSNFTLKIRSTKLEDSAMYFCASSERTLNEQFFGPGTRLTVL.

The genes are TRBV5-1 and TRBJ2-1, with 12 bases lining up with TRBD2. The CDR3 consists of 14 residues. Germline V CDR1 and CDR2: SGHRS, YFSETQ. Germline trimming cut 6 bases from V and 7 bases from J; bases unmatched to any gene: 5. The CDR3 DNA follows: TGCGCCAGCAAGGGACTAGCGGGTTTAAATGAGCAGTTCTTC. As protein: CASKGLAGLNEQFF.

This clonotype was counted between two and nine times. CDR3 protein: CASSFSHSRDRGYEQYF. CDR3 bases: TGTGCCAGCAGTTTCTCCCACTCCCGGGACAGGGGTTACGAGCAGTACTTC. The rearrangement links TRBV27 to TRBJ2-7; 10 bases align to TRBD1. Trimming at V came to 3 bases and at J to 4 bases, leaving 12 bases not matched to a gene. Germline CDR1 reads MNHEY; CDR2 reads SMNVEV (reference sequence). The CDR3 loop spans 17 amino acids.

V and J are TRBV3-1 and TRBJ2-7, with 13 bases fitting TRBD2. The DNA end is more similar to TRBJ2-4, so the J call may be wrong. Per germline, CDR1 LGHDT and CDR2 YNNKEL (reference sequence). The CDR3 covers 19 residues. In nucleotides, the CDR3 is TGTGCCAGCAGCCAAGGATTCTACCGGGGACTAGCGGGAACCTTCATTCAGTACTTC. Protein product: CASSQGFYRGLAGTFIQYF.